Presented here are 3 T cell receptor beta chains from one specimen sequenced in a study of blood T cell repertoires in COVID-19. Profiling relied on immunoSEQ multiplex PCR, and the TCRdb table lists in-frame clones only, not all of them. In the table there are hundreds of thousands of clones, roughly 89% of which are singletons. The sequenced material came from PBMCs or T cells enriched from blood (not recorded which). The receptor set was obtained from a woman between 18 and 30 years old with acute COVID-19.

The CDR3 coding sequence is TGTGCCACCTCGGGACTGAATAGCAATCAGCCCCAGCATTTT. Translating gives CATSGLNSNQPQHF. This chain uses TRBV19 with TRBJ1-5; possible D gene TRBD1, 5 bases. Germline V CDR1 and CDR2: LNHDA, SQIVND (reference sequence). Trimming left V 10 bases short and J 0 bases short, with 13 bases between. This CDR3 is 14 amino acids long. Looking up the rest from reference TRBV19 and TRBJ1-5 gives the full variable domain: DGGITQSPKYLFRKEGQNVTLSCEQNLNHDAMYWYRQDPGQGLRLIYYSQIVNDFQKGDIAEGYSVSREKKESFPLTVTSAQKNPTAFYLCATSGLNSNQPQHFGDGTRLSIL.

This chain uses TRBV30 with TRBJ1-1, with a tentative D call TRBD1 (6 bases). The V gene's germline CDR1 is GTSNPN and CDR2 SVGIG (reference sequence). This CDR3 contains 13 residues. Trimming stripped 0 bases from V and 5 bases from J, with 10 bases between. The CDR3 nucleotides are TGTGCCTGGAGTGTAAAGGGGGGGACTGAAGCTTTCTTT. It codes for CAWSVKGGTEAFF.

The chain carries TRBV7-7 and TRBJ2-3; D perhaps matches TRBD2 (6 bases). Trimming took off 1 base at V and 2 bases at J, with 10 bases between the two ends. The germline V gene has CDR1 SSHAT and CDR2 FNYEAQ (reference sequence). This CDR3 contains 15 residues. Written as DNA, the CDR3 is TGTGCCAGCAGCTTAGGCGGACTAATCACAGATACGCAGTATTTT. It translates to CASSLGGLITDTQYF.